This T cell receptor (beta chain) was sequenced during a study of T cell responses to AZD1222 COVID-19 vaccine. Study findings and constraints: It was only after the peak T cell response that any repertoires were sampled.

This clone was observed a single time. Its antigen is as yet unknown. The length of the CDR3 is 13 residues. V was trimmed by 9 bases and J by 2 bases, leaving 12 bases between them. Repertoires were generated with immunoSEQ multiplex PCR, while TCRdb's copy carries only in-frame clones and drops some. The data contain 100,000 to 150,000 clones, more than 70% of them seen just once; the ten biggest clones take up approximately 4.4%. This chain connects TRBV12-3 or TRBV12-4 to TRBJ2-3, with D possibly matching TRBD2 (6 bases). The sequence was obtained from an adult who received the AZD1222 COVID-19 vaccine. The sequencing here drew on peripheral blood, taken 28 days after the second AZD1222 dose. The CDR3 DNA reads as TGTGCCAGTTCGGGACTCTACACAGATACGCAGTATTTT. Translation gives CASSGLYTDTQYF.